This TCR beta chain was recorded in a study of read filtering for tumor transcriptome and immune sequencing. At the level of the study: The cohort had 17 men and about 15 women aged about 45 to 80, mean approximately 66 years.

From roughly 0.4 ug of RNA, a library with molecular barcoded alpha/delta and beta/gamma adaptors was made. MiXCR, applied by TCRdb to the reads, yields one record per CDR3 protein. The table lists about 58,000 distinct CDR3 sequences, 9% to 15% of them singletons. The receptor comes from a donor at least 40 years old with multiple myeloma. Sequencing input: a population of CD138-negative cells sorted from bone marrow.

CDR3 nucleotide sequence: TGTGCCAGCAGTTCCTCCTATCCGAGGGAGCAGTACTTC. Translated, it gives CASSSSYPREQYF. This chain joins TRBV6-6 and TRBJ2-7, with D unclear. The length of the CDR3 is 13 residues. Germline V gene sequence: CDR1 MNHNY, CDR2 SVGAGI (reference sequence). V lost 4 bases to trimming and J lost 7 bases, with 14 bases between them.